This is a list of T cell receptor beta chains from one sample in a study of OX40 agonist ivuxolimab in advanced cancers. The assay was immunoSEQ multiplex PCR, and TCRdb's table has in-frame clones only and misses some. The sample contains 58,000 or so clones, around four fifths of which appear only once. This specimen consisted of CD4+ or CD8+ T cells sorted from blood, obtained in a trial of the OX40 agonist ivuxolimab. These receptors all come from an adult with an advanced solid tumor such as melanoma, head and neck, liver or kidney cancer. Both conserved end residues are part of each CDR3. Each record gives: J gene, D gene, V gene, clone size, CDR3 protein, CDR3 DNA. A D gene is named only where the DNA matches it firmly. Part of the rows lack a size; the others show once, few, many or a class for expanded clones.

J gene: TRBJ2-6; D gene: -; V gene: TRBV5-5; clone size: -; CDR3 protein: CASSASGSGANVLTF; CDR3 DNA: TGTGCCAGCAGCGCCTCAGGTTCTGGGGCCAACGTCCTGACTTTC
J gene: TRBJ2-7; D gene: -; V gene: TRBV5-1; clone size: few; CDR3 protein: CASSSAPELGEQYF; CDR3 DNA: TGCGCCAGCAGCAGCGCACCCGAATTAGGCGAGCAGTACTTC
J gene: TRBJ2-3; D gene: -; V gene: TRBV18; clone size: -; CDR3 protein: CASSPIAGETDTQYF; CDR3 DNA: TGTGCCAGCTCACCTATAGCAGGCGAGACAGATACGCAGTATTTT
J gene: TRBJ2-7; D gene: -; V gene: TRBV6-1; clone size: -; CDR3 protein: CASSEWSSSYEQYF; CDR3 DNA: TGTGCCAGCAGTGAGTGGTCCTCCTCCTACGAGCAGTACTTC
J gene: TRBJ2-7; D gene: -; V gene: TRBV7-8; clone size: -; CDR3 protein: CASSLEFRYPFF; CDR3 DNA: TGTGCCAGCAGCTTAGAGTTCAGATATCCCTTCTTC
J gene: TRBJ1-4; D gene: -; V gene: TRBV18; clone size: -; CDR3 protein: CASHPGTATNEKLFF; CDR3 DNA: TGTGCCAGTCACCCTGGGACGGCAACTAATGAAAAACTGTTTTTT
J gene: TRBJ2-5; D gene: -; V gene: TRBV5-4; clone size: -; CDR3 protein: CASSSGTEQETQYF; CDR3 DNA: TGTGCCAGCAGCTCCGGGACGGAGCAAGAGACCCAGTACTTC
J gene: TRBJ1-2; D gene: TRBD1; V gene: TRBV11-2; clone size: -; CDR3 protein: CASSLDRGKNGYTF; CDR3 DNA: TGTGCCAGCAGCTTGGACAGGGGAAAGAATGGCTACACCTTC
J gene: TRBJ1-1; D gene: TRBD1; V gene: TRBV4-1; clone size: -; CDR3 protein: CASSQGTGPTFEAFF; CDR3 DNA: TGCGCCAGCAGCCAAGGGACAGGCCCTACCTTTGAAGCTTTCTTT
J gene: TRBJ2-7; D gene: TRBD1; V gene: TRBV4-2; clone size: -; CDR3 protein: CASSQLAGTGSYEQYF; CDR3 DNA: TGTGCCAGCAGCCAACTCGCCGGGACAGGATCCTACGAGCAGTACTTC
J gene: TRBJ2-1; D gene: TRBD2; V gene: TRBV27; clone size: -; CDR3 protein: CASSPAGGANNEQFF; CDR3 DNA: TGTGCCAGCAGTCCCGCGGGGGGGGCAAACAATGAGCAGTTCTTC
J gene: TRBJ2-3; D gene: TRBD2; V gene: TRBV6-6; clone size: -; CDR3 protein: CATRLVGGGNGDTQYF; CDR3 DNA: TGTGCCACCAGGCTCGTCGGGGGGGGCAATGGAGATACGCAGTATTTT
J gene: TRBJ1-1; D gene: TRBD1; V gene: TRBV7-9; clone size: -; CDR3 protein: CASSWTGANTEAFF; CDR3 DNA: TGTGCCAGCAGCTGGACAGGGGCGAACACTGAAGCTTTCTTT
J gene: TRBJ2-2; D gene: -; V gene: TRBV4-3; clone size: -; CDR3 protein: CASSPGRDGAGELFF; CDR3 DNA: TGCGCCAGCAGCCCCGGGCGCGATGGGGCCGGGGAGCTGTTTTTT
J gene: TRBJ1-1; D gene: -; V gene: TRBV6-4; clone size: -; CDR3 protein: CASTREWGTEAFF; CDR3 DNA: TGTGCCAGCACTCGAGAATGGGGAACTGAAGCTTTCTTT
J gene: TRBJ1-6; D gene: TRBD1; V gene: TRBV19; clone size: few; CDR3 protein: CASTRRQGRDSPLHF; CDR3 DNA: TGTGCCAGTACCCGACGACAGGGCAGAGATTCACCCCTCCACTTT
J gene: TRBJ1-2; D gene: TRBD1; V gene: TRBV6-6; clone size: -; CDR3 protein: CASSQPGQDLNYGYTF; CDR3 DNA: TGTGCCAGCAGTCAACCAGGACAGGACCTTAACTATGGCTACACCTTC